Listed below are T cell receptor beta chains from one sample, sequenced in a study of T cells in Graves' hyperthyroidism and ophthalmopathy. TCRdb reanalysed the multiplex PCR reads using MiXCR and keeps one entry per CDR3 protein. The sample lists 600,000 to 800,000 distinct CDR3 sequences, around 40% occurring once. The sequencing sample was made of blood. These receptors were taken from a woman between 35 and 50 years old with Graves' hyperthyroidism. CDR3s include the opening cysteine and the closing phenylalanine or tryptophan. The D gene is left open where the match is weak. Expanded clones are given a class, and other clones once, few, many or no size at all.

j_call,v_call,clone_size,d_call,cdr3_nt,cdr3_aa
TRBJ1-3,TRBV7-2,NA,NA,TGTGCCAGCAGCTTAGGGGTTTTGGGCGACTCTGGAAACACCATATATTTT,CASSLGVLGDSGNTIYF
TRBJ2-7,TRBV5-6,few,NA,TGTGCCAGCAGCTTTCTGAGAGGACGGTACTACGAGCAGTACTTC,CASSFLRGRYYEQYF
TRBJ1-2,TRBV3-1,few,NA,TGTGCCAGCAGCCCAGCTTCAGATAACTATGGCTACACCTTC,CASSPASDNYGYTF
TRBJ2-2,TRBV29-1,few,TRBD1,TGCAGCGTCGCTGACAGGGGGCGAAAGAAGGGGACCGGGGAGCTGTTTTTT,CSVADRGRKKGTGELFF
TRBJ1-2,TRBV11-2,many,TRBD1,TGTGCCAGCAGCTTTGCCCTTGACAGGGAGGGTGGCTACACCTTC,CASSFALDREGGYTF
TRBJ1-5,TRBV4-3,many,NA,TGCGCCAGCAGCCAAGACACGGTCGCTCAGCCCCAGCATTTT,CASSQDTVAQPQHF
TRBJ2-3,TRBV5-1,NA,NA,TGCGCCAGCAGCTACGGGGGGCAGAGCACAGATACGCAGTATTTT,CASSYGGQSTDTQYF
TRBJ1-2,TRBV12-3/TRBV12-4,many,NA,TGTGCCAGCAACGGGGGGGACTATGGCTACACCTTC,CASNGGDYGYTF
TRBJ1-1,TRBV12-3/TRBV12-4,many,TRBD1,TGTGCCAGCACCCTGGGACAGACGAACACTGAAGCTTTCTTT,CASTLGQTNTEAFF
TRBJ2-6,TRBV29-1,few,NA,TGCAGCGTTGACAGACCTGGGGCCAACGTCCTGACTTTC,CSVDRPGANVLTF
TRBJ2-7,TRBV24-1,many,NA,TGTGCCACCAGTGATCCTACAGGGTCAGGCGAGCAGTACTTC,CATSDPTGSGEQYF
TRBJ2-7,TRBV2,NA,NA,TGTGCCAGCAGCCGCGACGGAGGTGACAGCTCCTACGAGCAGTACTTC,CASSRDGGDSSYEQYF
TRBJ1-2,TRBV20-1,many,TRBD1,TGCAGTGCCATGACAGGGGGATATGGCTACACCTTC,CSAMTGGYGYTF
TRBJ1-2,TRBV7-8,many,TRBD1,TGTGCCAGCAGCCTCGACAGGGTCAGAGATGGCTACACCTTC,CASSLDRVRDGYTF
TRBJ1-2,TRBV7-2,many,TRBD1,TGTGCCAGCAGCGCGCCGGGACAGTGGAACTATGGCTACACCTTC,CASSAPGQWNYGYTF
TRBJ2-6,TRBV10-3,NA,NA,TGTGCCAGCACCTCCCGACCCAGAATTAGGTCTGGGGCCAACGTCCTGACTTTC,CASTSRPRIRSGANVLTF
TRBJ2-7,TRBV7-2,NA,NA,TGTGCCAGCAGCTTAGCGCCATATGGGGGAGTTATGTACTTC,CASSLAPYGGVMYF
TRBJ2-3,TRBV2,few,NA,TGTGCCACCACGGCTGTCGGGGGGCCCTCAGATACGCAGTATTTT,CATTAVGGPSDTQYF
TRBJ2-7,TRBV10-2,many,NA,TGCGCCAGCAGTGACAGGCAGTACTTC,CASSDRQYF
TRBJ1-2,TRBV5-1,NA,TRBD1,TGCGCCAGCAGCCACGGAAGGACAGGGTTGTATGGCTACACCTTC,CASSHGRTGLYGYTF
TRBJ2-1,TRBV7-2,few,NA,TGTGCCAGCAGCTTAGGGGCAGGGGCGGACAATGAGCAGTTCTTC,CASSLGAGADNEQFF
TRBJ1-3,TRBV9,many,TRBD1,TGTGCCAGCGGAGGGACAGGGGGAAACACCATATATTTT,CASGGTGGNTIYF
TRBJ1-1,TRBV5-1,NA,NA,TGTGTCAGCAGCGCGGGGGGGCTCGCTGAAGCTTTCTTT,CVSSAGGLAEAFF
TRBJ1-2,TRBV19,few,NA,TGTGCCAGTAGTACCCCAGGGGCCAACTATGGCTACACCTTC,CASSTPGANYGYTF
TRBJ1-6,TRBV12-3/TRBV12-4,many,NA,TGTGCCAGCAGGCGGGCGAATTCACCCCTCCACTTT,CASRRANSPLHF
TRBJ2-2,TRBV7-9,NA,NA,TGTGCCAGCAGCTTAAACGGAGGGCCCGGGGAGCTGTTTTTT,CASSLNGGPGELFF
TRBJ1-1,TRBV19,few,NA,TGTGCCAGTAGGTCTAAGTACAGGGAGGGCACTGAAGCTTTCTTT,CASRSKYREGTEAFF
TRBJ2-5,TRBV11-2,few,TRBD2,TGTGCCAGCAGCTTAAGACTAGCGGGCCACCAAGAGACCCAGTACTTC,CASSLRLAGHQETQYF
TRBJ1-4,TRBV7-8,many,NA,TGTGCCAGCAGCTACACTTCTCCAACTAATGAAAAACTGTTTTTT,CASSYTSPTNEKLFF
TRBJ2-7,TRBV20-1,NA,TRBD2,TGCAGTGCGTCAGGACTAGCGGGGGGACGATTGTACGAGCAGTACTTC,CSASGLAGGRLYEQYF
TRBJ1-1,TRBV7-2,many,NA,TGTGCCAGCAGCTTAGATCAGGGAGCTTTCTTT,CASSLDQGAFF
TRBJ2-5,TRBV10-3,many,NA,TGTGCCATCAGTGACATAGGGGTGAAAGAGACCCAGTACTTC,CAISDIGVKETQYF
TRBJ1-2,TRBV2,NA,TRBD1,TGTGCCAGCAGTGGGCTCGGGACAGGGAGACGTAACTATGGCTACACCTTC,CASSGLGTGRRNYGYTF
TRBJ1-5,TRBV24-1,few,TRBD1,TGTGCCACCAGTGAGACAGGGCCGCTCAATCAGCCCCAGCATTTT,CATSETGPLNQPQHF
TRBJ1-5,TRBV6-1,NA,NA,TGTGCCAGCACTCGACATGGGGATCAGCCCCAGCATTTT,CASTRHGDQPQHF
TRBJ2-7,TRBV7-9,few,TRBD2,TGTGCCAGCAGCCCCAGACTAGCGGGGAATTCTACCTACGAGCAGTACTTC,CASSPRLAGNSTYEQYF
TRBJ1-1,TRBV2,many,TRBD1,TGTGCCAGCTTATACGACAGGGGTGGGATTGCAGCTTTCTTT,CASLYDRGGIAAFF
TRBJ2-7,TRBV28,NA,NA,TGTGCCAGCAGTTTAAAGTTCTACGAGCAGTACTTC,CASSLKFYEQYF
TRBJ1-6,TRBV14,few,NA,TGTGCCAGCAGCCAAGATCAGGAGGGATCACCCCTCCACTTT,CASSQDQEGSPLHF
TRBJ1-3,TRBV10-3,many,NA,TGTGCCATCATGGCTGGAAACACCATATATTTT,CAIMAGNTIYF
TRBJ1-5,TRBV20-1,many,TRBD1,TGCAGTGCTAGAGATAGACAGGGGGCAGGTCAGCCCCAGCATTTT,CSARDRQGAGQPQHF
TRBJ2-7,TRBV5-4,few,NA,TGTGCCAGCAGCTTGAAAGGGGAAGCCTACGAGCAGTACTTC,CASSLKGEAYEQYF
TRBJ1-2,TRBV7-8,few,NA,TGTGCCAGCAGCCCCCCGGCCGGGGGCTACACCTTC,CASSPPAGGYTF
TRBJ1-2,TRBV7-9,NA,TRBD1,TGTGCCAGCAGCCACCGGGACAGGGGTAATGGCTACACCTTC,CASSHRDRGNGYTF